The 25 T cell receptor beta chains below all came from one sample that was sequenced in a study of T cell responses to AZD1222 COVID-19 vaccine. The method was immunoSEQ multiplex PCR; TCRdb's version includes in-frame clones alone and lacks a portion of them. This sample has 90,000 to 110,000 clones, with 75% to 90% found just once. The sequencing here drew on peripheral blood, taken on day 0 of AZD1222 vaccination. These TCRs come from an adult in good health.

The rearrangement links TRBV5-4 to TRBJ1-2; D possibly corresponds to TRBD1 (6 bases). V was trimmed by 6 bases and J by 8 bases, leaving 26 bases between them. CDR3 size: 16 residues. Germline CDR1 SGHNT, CDR2 YYREEE (reference sequence). In DNA, the CDR3 is TGTGCCAGCAACACTCTCCCGGGACAAACCTCGGGAGGCTACACCTTC. Its protein is CASNTLPGQTSGGYTF.

This clone came up once. The chain has TRBV27 and TRBJ1-5; D unclear. V was cut by 5 bases and J by 0 bases, with 8 bases left in between. The CDR3 runs 14 residues. Germline V CDR1 and CDR2: MNHEY, SMNVEV (reference sequence). CDR3 nucleotides: TGTGCCAGCAGTACAGCCTATAGCAATCAGCCCCAGCATTTT. Translated: CASSTAYSNQPQHF.

V gene TRBV20-1 combines with J gene TRBJ2-7; D is uncertain. Germline V gene data show CDR1 as DFQATT and CDR2 as SNEGSKA (reference sequence). V lost 3 bases and J 3 bases, leaving 9 bases between the germline ends. The CDR3 sequence is 12 residues long. The chain's CDR3 is CSASNVYYEQYF. CDR3 nucleotides: TGCAGTGCTAGTAACGTTTACTACGAGCAGTACTTC.

The count of this clone is one. The chain carries TRBV28 and TRBJ1-1, with a possible D match to TRBD1 (6 bases). The germline gives CDR1 MDHEN, CDR2 SYDVKM. This CDR3 comprises 15 residues. Trimming took off 7 bases at V and 6 bases at J, with 21 bases between the two ends. The CDR3 here is CASTPESTGMPEAFF. The CDR3 bases are TGTGCCAGCACTCCCGAATCAACAGGGATGCCTGAAGCTTTCTTT.

The genes are TRBV5-4 and TRBJ2-2, with D tentatively TRBD2 (5 bases). The ends were cut back, 4 bases at V and 1 base at J, with 20 bases in the middle. The CDR3 loop spans 18 amino acids. Germline V gene data show CDR1 as SGHNT and CDR2 as YYREEE (reference sequence). CDR3 protein: CASSPRGGGPLNTGELFF. Here the CDR3 DNA reads TGTGCCAGCAGCCCCCGGGGTGGCGGGCCTCTGAACACCGGGGAGCTGTTTTTT. The full variable domain, in which reference TRBV5-4 and TRBJ2-2 provide the parts outside the CDR3, is ETGVTQSPTHLIKTRGQQVTLRCSSQSGHNTVSWYQQALGQGPQFIFQYYREEENGRGNFPPRFSGLQFPNYSSELNVNALELDDSALYLCASSPRGGGPLNTGELFFGEGSRLTVL.

V usage is TRBV24-1 and J usage is TRBJ2-2, with D possibly matching TRBD1 (5 bases). The germline CDR1 and CDR2 sequences are KGHDR and SFDVKD. The V end was cut by 0 bases, the J end by 6 bases, with 13 bases between. The CDR3 is 16 amino acids. CDR3 in amino acids: CATSDLTVKGSGELFF. The CDR3 DNA reads as TGTGCCACCAGTGATTTGACAGTTAAGGGGTCCGGGGAGCTGTTTTTT.

The rearrangement uses TRBV7-2 and TRBJ2-5; 9 nucleotides agree with TRBD1. The CDR3 totals 14 residues. CDR1 and CDR2 (germline): SGHTA, FQGNSA. V lost 2 bases and J lost 6; bases outside the gene matches: 4. The CDR3 here is CASSLRQGGKTQYF. The CDR3 DNA is TGTGCCAGCAGCTTAAGACAGGGGGGAAAGACCCAGTACTTC.

This rearrangement joins TRBV5-4 to TRBJ2-5; 9 bases map to TRBD2. V gave up 0 bases and J gave up 5 bases; unmatched junction bases: 8. This CDR3 has 16 amino acids. CDR1 is SGHNT, CDR2 YYREEE, per germline (reference sequence). CDR3 in DNA: TGTGCCAGCAGCTTGGCCCGTGGCGGGGGGGATGAGACCCAGTACTTC. Translation gives CASSLARGGGDETQYF.

The chain is built from TRBV28 and TRBJ1-2; D is possibly TRBD1 (5 bases). The CDR3 is made up of 14 amino acids. V was shortened by 3 bases and J by 2 bases, with 10 bases between the two germline ends. The germline CDR1 and CDR2 sequences are MDHEN and SYDVKM. The CDR3 nucleotides read TGTGCCAGCAGTTTCGGTGCAGGGAACTATGGCTACACCTTC. It translates to CASSFGAGNYGYTF.

The chain joins TRBV5-1 to TRBJ2-4; possibly TRBD2 for D (6 bases). The CDR3 loop spans 14 amino acids. V was trimmed by 4 bases and J by 7 bases, leaving 15 bases between them. Germline CDR1 and CDR2: SGHRS and YFSETQ. This chain's CDR3 is CASSPGGGSNIQYF. The DNA of the CDR3 is TGCGCCAGCAGCCCCGGTGGGGGGTCTAACATTCAGTACTTC.

The chain joins TRBV10-2 to TRBJ1-1, with D unresolved. The CDR3 sequence is 13 residues long. CDR1 and CDR2 from the germline V gene are WSHSY and SAAADI. Trimming removed 7 bases from V and 5 bases from J, with 14 bases in between. For the CDR3, the DNA is TGCGCCAGCAAGAGGGCTCTCGGAACTGAAGCTTTCTTT. Translation: CASKRALGTEAFF.

The chain is built from TRBV5-5 and TRBJ1-2; no definite D call. V lost 0 bases and J lost 6, with 9 bases in between. Germline CDR1 is SGHKS and CDR2 is YYEKEE (reference sequence). This CDR3 is 13 amino acids long. The CDR3 loop is CASSLGWVDGYTF. For the CDR3, the DNA is TGTGCCAGCAGCTTGGGGTGGGTTGATGGCTACACCTTC.

This chain links TRBV3-1 (or the pseudogene TRBV3-2) with TRBJ1-2; the D gene is possibly TRBD1 (5 bases). Germline loops: CDR1 LGHDT, CDR2 YNNKEL (reference sequence). The CDR3 contains 14 residues. V was cut by 3 bases and J by 5 bases, with 13 bases left in between. CDR3 amino acids: CASSQGRDWYGYTF. The CDR3 nucleotides read TGTGCCAGCAGCCAGGGGAGGGACTGGTATGGCTACACCTTC.

V gene TRBV10-3 combines with J gene TRBJ1-2; TRBD1 agrees at 7 bases. Germline V gives CDR1 ENHRY, CDR2 SYGVKD. The ends lost 7 bases at V and 5 bases at J; junction bases unmatched: 1. This CDR3 comprises 11 residues. The CDR3 DNA sequence: TGTGCCATCATGGGACAGTATGGCTACACCTTC. It specifies CAIMGQYGYTF.

The chain uses TRBV7-2 and TRBJ1-3; tentative D call: TRBD1 (5 bases). From germline, CDR1 is SGHTA and CDR2 FQGNSA. Trimming pared 1 base from V and 3 bases from J, leaving 10 bases between. This CDR3 is 15 amino acids long. CDR3 DNA: TGTGCCAGCAGCTTAGACGGGGGGATTGGAAACACCATATATTTT. Translation: CASSLDGGIGNTIYF. Drawing the rest from reference TRBV7-2 and TRBJ1-3, the complete variable domain is GAGVSQSPSNKVTEKGKDVELRCDPISGHTALYWYRQSLGQGLEFLIYFQGNSAPDKSGLPSDRFSAERTGGSVSTLTIQRTQQEDSAVYLCASSLDGGIGNTIYFGEGSWLTVV.

The chain carries TRBV19 and TRBJ1-3; 7 nucleotides match TRBD1. Germline CDR1 is LNHDA and CDR2 is SQIVND (reference sequence). J gave up 4 bases and V 4 bases, and 10 bases lay outside the gene matches. The CDR3 has 16 residues. The CDR3 DNA reads as TGTGCCAGTAGTACAACGAGGACAGGAGACGGAAACACCATATATTTT. Residues: CASSTTRTGDGNTIYF.

The chain uses TRBV25-1 and TRBJ2-3; no reliable D call. From germline, CDR1 is MGHDK and CDR2 SYGVNS. The V end lost 2 bases, the J end lost 10 bases, and 13 bases lay between the germline ends. The CDR3 extends over 13 amino acids. CDR3 sequence reads: CASSEGGWSSQYF. Here the CDR3 DNA reads TGTGCCAGCAGTGAAGGCGGATGGAGTTCGCAGTATTTT.

The V call is TRBV5-1, the J call TRBJ1-2, with D unclear. Trimming shortened V by 8 bases and J by 0 bases, and 17 bases separated the two germline ends. The CDR3 runs 15 residues. Germline CDR1 is SGHRS and CDR2 is YFSETQ. The CDR3 nucleotides read TGCGCCAGTTTGCCCGGGTCAGAGACTAACTATGGCTACACCTTC. This gives the protein CASLPGSETNYGYTF.

This clone has more than one count but fewer than ten. V usage is TRBV28 and J usage is TRBJ2-2, with 7 bases identical to TRBD2. Germline lookup yields CDR1 MDHEN and CDR2 SYDVKM. The CDR3 totals 15 residues. After removal of 6 bases from V and 6 bases from J, the junction contained 10 bases not matched to a gene. The CDR3: CASSRTGGFAGELFF. As DNA, the CDR3 is TGTGCCAGCAGCCGGACGGGGGGATTCGCCGGGGAGCTGTTTTTT.

CDR3 bases: TGTGCCAGCAGCCGAGACAGGAATGAAAAACTGTTTTTT. Translated: CASSRDRNEKLFF. This chain joins TRBV12-3 or TRBV12-4 and TRBJ1-4, with D tentatively TRBD1 (6 bases). With 6 bases removed from V and 5 bases from J, the gap between germline ends came to 10 bases. The CDR3 length is 13 residues.

The rearrangement links TRBV27 to TRBJ1-4; 7 bases are shared with TRBD1. The CDR3 consists of 15 residues. The V segment lost 4 bases and the J segment 4 bases; nucleotides outside the gene matches: 6. Looked up from germline, CDR1 is MNHEY and CDR2 is SMNVEV (reference sequence). The CDR3 DNA reads TGTGCCAGCAGTTCCGATACAGGGGATAATGAAAAACTGTTTTTT. Residues: CASSSDTGDNEKLFF.

This clone is a singleton in its sample. This chain joins TRBV4-3 and TRBJ2-5; a possible D gene is TRBD2 (6 bases). The ends were cut back, 4 bases at V and 4 bases at J, with 16 bases in the middle. This CDR3 region has 15 residues. Germline loops: CDR1 LGHNA, CDR2 YSLEER. The CDR3 DNA reads TGCGCCAGCAGCCGCATCGGGGGTAGCGGAGAGACCCAGTACTTC. Translated: CASSRIGGSGETQYF.

This clone was picked up one time. The gene calls are TRBV4-2 and TRBJ1-5; 7 bases map to TRBD1. The V gene's germline CDR1 is LGHNA and CDR2 YNFKEQ. This CDR3 contains 20 residues. V lost 4 bases, J lost 2 bases, and 20 bases stayed unmatched. This CDR3 reads CASSPGLVWDSRLGNQPQHF. The CDR3 bases are TGTGCCAGCAGCCCAGGGTTAGTGTGGGACAGTAGATTGGGCAATCAGCCCCAGCATTTT.

The CDR3 loop is CATSRGAGNTEAFF. The CDR3 DNA is TGTGCCACCAGCAGAGGTGCAGGGAACACTGAAGCTTTCTTT. V and J are TRBV15 and TRBJ1-1; no definite D call. The CDR3 consists of 14 residues. Between the trimmed V and J ends, which lost 1 base and 1 base, there was a span of 7 bases. Germline CDR1 reads LNHNV; CDR2 reads YYDKDF (reference sequence).

The V and J genes are TRBV12-3 or TRBV12-4 and TRBJ2-7, with 7 bases that match TRBD2. The V gene end was trimmed by 6 bases and the J gene end by 6 bases; junction bases not matched to a gene: 8. This CDR3 has 13 amino acids. The chain's CDR3 is CASRPTSEGEQYF. The CDR3 region has the DNA TGTGCCAGCAGGCCTACTAGCGAGGGCGAGCAGTACTTC.